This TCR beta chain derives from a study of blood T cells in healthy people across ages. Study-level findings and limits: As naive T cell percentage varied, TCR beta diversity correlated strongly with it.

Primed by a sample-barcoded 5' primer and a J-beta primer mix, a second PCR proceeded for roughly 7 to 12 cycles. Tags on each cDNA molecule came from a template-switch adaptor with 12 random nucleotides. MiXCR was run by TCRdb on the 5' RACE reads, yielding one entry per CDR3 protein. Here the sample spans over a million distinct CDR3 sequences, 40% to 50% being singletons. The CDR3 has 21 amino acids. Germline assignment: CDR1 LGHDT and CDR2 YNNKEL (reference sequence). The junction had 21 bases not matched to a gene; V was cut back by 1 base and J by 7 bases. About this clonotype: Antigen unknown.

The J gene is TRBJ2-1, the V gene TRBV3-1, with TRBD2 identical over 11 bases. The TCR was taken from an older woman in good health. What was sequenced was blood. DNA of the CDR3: TGTGCCAGCAGCCAAGGGTCGGCTAGCGGGAGGTCTCCCGTCTCTGGTAATGAGCAGTTCTTC. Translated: CASSQGSASGRSPVSGNEQFF.